This T cell receptor (beta chain) is from a study of T cell responses to AZD1222 COVID-19 vaccine. Study background: Investigators merged groups given second doses at roughly 4 or roughly 12 weeks. Points from the study as a whole: Baseline antibody screening turned up just a handful of seropositive AZD1222 recipients. Vaccine-related CD4 TCRs covered spike, predominating at 160-218 and 743-854. There were mostly white British donors and more females than males, and clonal diversity was possibly underestimated.

Note on this clone: Antigen specificity is unknown.

Repertoires were generated with immunoSEQ multiplex PCR, while TCRdb's copy carries only in-frame clones and drops some. The sample carries under 150,000 clones, about 92% recorded once. This material consisted of peripheral blood, taken on day 0 of AZD1222 vaccination. The sequence derives from an adult in good health.

The CDR3 DNA reads TGTGCCTCCGATGCAGGGGGCTACACCTTC. This gives the protein CASDAGGYTF. The chain is built from TRBV30 and TRBJ1-2; D is perhaps TRBD1 (5 bases). Germline lookup yields CDR1 GTSNPN and CDR2 SVGIG (reference sequence). CDR3 length: 10 residues. Trimming removed 7 bases from V and 8 bases from J, with 11 bases in between.